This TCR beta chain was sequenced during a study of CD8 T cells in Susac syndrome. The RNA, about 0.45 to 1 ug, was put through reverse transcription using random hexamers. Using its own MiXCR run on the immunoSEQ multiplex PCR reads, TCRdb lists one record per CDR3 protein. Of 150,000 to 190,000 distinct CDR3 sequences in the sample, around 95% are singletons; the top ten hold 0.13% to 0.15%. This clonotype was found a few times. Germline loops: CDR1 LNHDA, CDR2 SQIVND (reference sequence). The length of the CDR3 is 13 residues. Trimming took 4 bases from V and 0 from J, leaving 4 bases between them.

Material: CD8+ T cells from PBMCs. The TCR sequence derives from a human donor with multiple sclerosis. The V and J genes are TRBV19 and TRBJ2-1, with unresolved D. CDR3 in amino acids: CASSTSSYNEQFF. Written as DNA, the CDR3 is TGTGCCAGTAGTACTAGCTCCTACAATGAGCAGTTCTTC.